The source of this TCR beta chain is a study of OX40 agonist ivuxolimab in advanced cancers. Study context: The mean age was around 56 years, ranging from 23 to 79, with approximately 83% of participants male. Prior therapy, whether anti-PD-1, anti-PD-L1 or anti-CTLA-4, was allowed, and 40% had some. Overall study results and limits: On average, CD8+ T cells showed a greater number of expanded clones than CD4+.

Repertoires were generated with immunoSEQ multiplex PCR, while TCRdb's copy carries only in-frame clones and drops some. The table has fewer than 45,000 clones, just under 75% seen once. This clone was picked up a small number of times. No antigen is known for it. The specimen was CD4+ or CD8+ T cells sorted from blood, collected in a trial of the OX40 agonist ivuxolimab. This receptor was identified in an adult with an advanced solid tumor such as melanoma, head and neck, liver or kidney cancer.

Here the CDR3 reads CASSYGVDNEKLFF. The DNA of the CDR3 is TGTGCCAGCAGTTACGGGGTGGATAATGAAAAACTGTTTTTT. The rearrangement uses TRBV6-5 and TRBJ1-4; D is ambiguous. CDR3 length: 14 amino acids. V lost 2 bases, J lost 4 bases, and 8 bases lay in between. The germline CDR1 and CDR2 sequences are MNHEY and SVGAGI.